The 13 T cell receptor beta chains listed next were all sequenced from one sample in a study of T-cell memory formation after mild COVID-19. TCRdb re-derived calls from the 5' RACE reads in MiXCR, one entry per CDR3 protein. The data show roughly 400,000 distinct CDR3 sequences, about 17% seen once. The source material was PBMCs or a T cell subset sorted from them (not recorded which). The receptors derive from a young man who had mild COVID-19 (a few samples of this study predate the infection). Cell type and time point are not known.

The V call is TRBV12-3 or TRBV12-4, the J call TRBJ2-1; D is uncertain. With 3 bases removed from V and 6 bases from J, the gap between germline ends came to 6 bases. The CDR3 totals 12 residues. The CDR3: CASSLAPNEQFF. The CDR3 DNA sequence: TGTGCCAGCAGTTTGGCTCCCAATGAGCAGTTCTTC.

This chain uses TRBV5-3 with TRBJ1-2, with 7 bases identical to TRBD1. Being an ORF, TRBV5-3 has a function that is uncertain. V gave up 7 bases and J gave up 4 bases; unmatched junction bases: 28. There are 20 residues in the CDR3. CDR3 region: CARPLHSGLDETGVGYGYTF. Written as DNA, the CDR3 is TGTGCCAGACCGCTACATTCGGGACTTGACGAAACAGGGGTCGGCTATGGCTACACCTTC.

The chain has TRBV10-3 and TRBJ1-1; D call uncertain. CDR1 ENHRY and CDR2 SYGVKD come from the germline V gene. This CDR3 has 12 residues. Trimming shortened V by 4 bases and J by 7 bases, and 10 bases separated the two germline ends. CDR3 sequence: CAISGGSGEAFF. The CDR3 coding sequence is TGTGCCATCAGTGGGGGTTCGGGTGAAGCTTTCTTT.

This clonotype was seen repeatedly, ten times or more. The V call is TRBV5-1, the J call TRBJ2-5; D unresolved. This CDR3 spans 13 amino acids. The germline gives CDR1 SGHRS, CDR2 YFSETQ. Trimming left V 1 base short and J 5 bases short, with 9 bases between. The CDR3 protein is CASSLLPHETQYF. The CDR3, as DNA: TGCGCCAGCAGCTTGTTGCCCCACGAGACCCAGTACTTC.

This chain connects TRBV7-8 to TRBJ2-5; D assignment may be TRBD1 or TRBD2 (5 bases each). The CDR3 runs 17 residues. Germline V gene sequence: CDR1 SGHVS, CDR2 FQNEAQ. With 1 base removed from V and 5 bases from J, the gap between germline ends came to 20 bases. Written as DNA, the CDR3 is TGTGCCAGCAGCTTAGAAGGGCAGGGAGTATATCAGGAGACCCAGTACTTC. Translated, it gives CASSLEGQGVYQETQYF.

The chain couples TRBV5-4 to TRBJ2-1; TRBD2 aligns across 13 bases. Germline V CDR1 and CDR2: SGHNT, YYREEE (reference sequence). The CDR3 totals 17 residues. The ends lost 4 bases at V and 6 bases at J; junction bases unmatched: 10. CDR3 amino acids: CASSQWQGLAGSNEQFF. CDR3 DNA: TGTGCCAGCAGCCAATGGCAGGGACTAGCGGGATCCAATGAGCAGTTCTTC.

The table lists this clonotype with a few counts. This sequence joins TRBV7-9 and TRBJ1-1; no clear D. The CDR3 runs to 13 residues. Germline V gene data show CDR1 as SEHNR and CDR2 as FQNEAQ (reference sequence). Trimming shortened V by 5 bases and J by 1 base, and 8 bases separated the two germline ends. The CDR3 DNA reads TGTGCCAGCAGCGGACTGCCGAACACTGAAGCTTTCTTT. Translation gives CASSGLPNTEAFF. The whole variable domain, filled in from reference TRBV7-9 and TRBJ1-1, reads DTGVSQNPRHKITKRGQNVTFRCDPISEHNRLYWYRQTLGQGPEFLTYFQNEAQLEKSRLLSDRFSAERPKGSFSTLEIQRTEQGDSAMYLCASSGLPNTEAFFGQGTRLTVV.

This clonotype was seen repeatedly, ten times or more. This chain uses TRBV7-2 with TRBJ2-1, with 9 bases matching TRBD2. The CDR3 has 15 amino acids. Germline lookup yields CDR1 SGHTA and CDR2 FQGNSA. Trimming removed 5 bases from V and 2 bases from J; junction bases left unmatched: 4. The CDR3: CASSATSGPYNEQFF. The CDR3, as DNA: TGTGCCAGCAGCGCGACTAGCGGCCCCTACAATGAGCAGTTCTTC.

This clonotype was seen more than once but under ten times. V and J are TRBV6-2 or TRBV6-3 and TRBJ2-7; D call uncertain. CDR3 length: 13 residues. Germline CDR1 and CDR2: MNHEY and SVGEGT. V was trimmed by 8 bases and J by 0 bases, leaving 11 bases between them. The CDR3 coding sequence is TGTGCCAGCGGTGGGGTTAGCTCCTACGAGCAGTACGTC. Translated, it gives CASGGVSSYEQYV.

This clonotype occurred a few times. CDR3 in amino acids: CASSPPAAGGRETQYF. DNA for the CDR3: TGTGCCAGCAGCCCCCCGGCCGCGGGGGGGCGGGAGACCCAGTACTTC. The chain recombines TRBV3-1 with TRBJ2-5; the match to TRBD2 covers 9 bases. Trimming removed 4 bases from V and 5 bases from J; junction bases left unmatched: 11. The CDR3 length is 16 residues. Germline CDR1 LGHDT, CDR2 YNNKEL (reference sequence).

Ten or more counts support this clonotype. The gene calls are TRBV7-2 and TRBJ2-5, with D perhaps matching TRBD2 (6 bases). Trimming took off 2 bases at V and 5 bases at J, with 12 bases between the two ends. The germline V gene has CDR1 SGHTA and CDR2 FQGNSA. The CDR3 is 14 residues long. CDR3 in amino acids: CASSLMVAGETQYF. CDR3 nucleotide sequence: TGTGCCAGCAGCTTAATGGTGGCGGGGGAGACCCAGTACTTC. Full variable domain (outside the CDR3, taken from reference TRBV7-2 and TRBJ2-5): GAGVSQSPSNKVTEKGKDVELRCDPISGHTALYWYRQSLGQGLEFLIYFQGNSAPDKSGLPSDRFSAERTGGSVSTLTIQRTQQEDSAVYLCASSLMVAGETQYFGPGTRLLVL.

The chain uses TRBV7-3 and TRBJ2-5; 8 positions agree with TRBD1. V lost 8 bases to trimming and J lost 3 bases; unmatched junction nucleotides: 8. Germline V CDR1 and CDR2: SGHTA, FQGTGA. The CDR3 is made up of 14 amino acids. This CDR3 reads CASASPGQEETQYF. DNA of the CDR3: TGTGCCAGCGCCAGTCCGGGACAGGAAGAGACCCAGTACTTC.

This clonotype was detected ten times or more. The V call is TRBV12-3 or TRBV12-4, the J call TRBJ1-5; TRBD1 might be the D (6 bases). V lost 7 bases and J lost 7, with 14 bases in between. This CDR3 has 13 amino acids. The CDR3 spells CASKGGGGQPQHF. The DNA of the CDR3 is TGTGCCAGCAAAGGGGGGGGCGGGCAGCCCCAGCATTTT.